Each of the 32 T cell receptor beta chains below was sequenced from the same sample in a study of read filtering for tumor transcriptome and immune sequencing. From approximately 430 ng of RNA, a library with molecular barcoded alpha/delta and beta/gamma adaptors was made. TCRdb redid the calling of the reads with MiXCR, one entry per CDR3 protein. This repertoire shows 100,000 to 150,000 distinct CDR3 sequences, 13% found once; its top ten account for 7% to 9%. The sequenced sample consisted of a population of CD138-negative cells sorted from bone marrow. The origin of the receptors is a donor at least 40 years old with multiple myeloma.

This clonotype showed up many times. The genes are TRBV9 and TRBJ2-1; 7 nucleotides match TRBD2. The germline gives CDR1 SGDLS, CDR2 YYNGEE. The V and J ends lost 0 bases and 3 bases, in that order; junction bases with no gene match: 3. This CDR3 spans 15 amino acids. The CDR3 reads CASSVAGGIYNEQFF. The CDR3 bases are TGTGCCAGCAGCGTAGCGGGAGGCATCTACAATGAGCAGTTCTTC.

As to this clonotype: This probably arose from a read error, given a far larger clone one base away. V gene TRBV4-2 combines with J gene TRBJ2-1; no clear D. Germline V gives CDR1 LGHNA, CDR2 YNFKEQ. CDR3 size: 15 residues. The chain's CDR3 is CASSPAPGRYDEQFF. The CDR3 coding sequence is TGCGCCAGCAGCCCTGCGCCCGGAAGATACGATGAGCAGTTCTTC.

The sample holds a few counts of this clonotype. The chain has TRBV18 and TRBJ2-7, with 9 bases identical to TRBD2. The J segment lost 4 bases and the V segment lost 7 bases, leaving 20 bases of the junction unmatched. CDR3 size: 18 residues. Germline V gives CDR1 KGHSH, CDR2 LQKENI. Here the CDR3 reads CASFTGLAGPVPPYEQYF. The DNA for the CDR3 is TGTGCCAGCTTCACGGGTCTAGCGGGGCCGGTCCCCCCTTACGAGCAGTACTTC.

In this sample, this clonotype turned up many times. This chain links TRBV5-1 with TRBJ2-6; D is perhaps TRBD1 (5 bases). The CDR3 has 15 residues. V lost 4 bases to trimming and J lost 0 bases, with 8 bases between them. In germline, CDR1 is SGHRS, CDR2 YFSETQ. CDR3 DNA: TGCGCCAGCAGCCCGGACATCTCTGGGGCCAACGTCCTGACTTTC. Translated, it gives CASSPDISGANVLTF. Variable domain in full (rest from reference TRBV5-1 and TRBJ2-6): KAGVTQTPRYLIKTRGQQVTLSCSPISGHRSVSWYQQTPGQGLQFLFEYFSETQRNKGNFPGRFSGRQFSNSRSEMNVSTLELGDSALYLCASSPDISGANVLTFGAGSRLTVL.

CDR3 bases: TGTGCCAGTAGTTGGATAGGGGGCTACGAGCAGTACTTC. Translated, it gives CASSWIGGYEQYF. J is TRBJ2-7 and V is TRBV19; a possible D gene is TRBD1 (6 bases). V was pared by 5 bases and J by 3 bases, with 11 bases between. CDR3 size: 13 residues. Germline loops: CDR1 LNHDA, CDR2 SQIVND (reference sequence). The whole variable domain, remainder taken from reference TRBV19 and TRBJ2-7, is DGGITQSPKYLFRKEGQNVTLSCEQNLNHDAMYWYRQDPGQGLRLIYYSQIVNDFQKGDIAEGYSVSREKKESFPLTVTSAQKNPTAFYLCASSWIGGYEQYFGPGTRLTVT.

This clonotype was seen many times. The gene calls are TRBV6-5 and TRBJ2-1; 8 nucleotides align to TRBD2. V shed 2 bases, J shed 7 bases, and the junction held 16 bases outside the gene matches. The CDR3 sequence is 18 residues long. Per germline, CDR1 MNHEY and CDR2 SVGAGI. The CDR3 spells CASSYRPPRGSGRNEQFF. The CDR3 nucleotides are TGTGCCAGCAGTTACAGGCCCCCGAGGGGCAGCGGGAGAAATGAGCAGTTCTTC.

The sample holds many counts of this clonotype. This chain uses TRBV20-1 with TRBJ2-1; 10 bases are shared with TRBD2. The germline V gene has CDR1 DFQATT and CDR2 SNEGSKA (reference sequence). The ends lost 4 bases at V and 7 bases at J; junction bases unmatched: 10. The CDR3 is 15 amino acids. CDR3 bases: TGCAGTGCTAAGGGTGGTAGCGGGAGGTTTAATGAGCAGTTCTTC. It specifies CSAKGGSGRFNEQFF.

The chain couples TRBV19 to TRBJ2-5; no clear D. From germline, CDR1 is LNHDA and CDR2 SQIVND (reference sequence). The CDR3 runs 12 residues. Trimming pared 8 bases from V and 5 bases from J, leaving 12 bases between. The CDR3 loop is CASRDPSETQYF. CDR3 bases: TGTGCCAGTCGAGACCCCTCGGAGACCCAGTACTTC. Filled out from reference TRBV19 and TRBJ2-5, the complete variable domain reads DGGITQSPKYLFRKEGQNVTLSCEQNLNHDAMYWYRQDPGQGLRLIYYSQIVNDFQKGDIAEGYSVSREKKESFPLTVTSAQKNPTAFYLCASRDPSETQYFGPGTRLLVL.

This clonotype was observed at least ten times. V is TRBV29-1 and J is TRBJ2-7, with D perhaps assigned TRBD1 or TRBD2 (6 bases each). V was cut by 4 bases and J by 2 bases, with 15 bases left in between. The CDR3 is 14 amino acids. From germline, CDR1 is SQVTM and CDR2 ANQGSEA. CDR3: CSVGVGGEAYEQYF. CDR3 coding DNA: TGCAGCGTTGGAGTGGGGGGCGAGGCCTACGAGCAGTACTTC.

This clonotype was counted at least ten times. The gene calls are TRBV5-1 and TRBJ1-2; 8 nucleotides agree with TRBD1. The CDR3 is 11 amino acids. V dropped 8 bases and J dropped 4; count of bases not matched to a gene: 1. The V gene's germline CDR1 is SGHRS and CDR2 YFSETQ. This chain's CDR3 is CARTGAYGYTF. The DNA for the CDR3 is TGCGCCAGGACAGGGGCCTATGGCTACACCTTC.

This clonotype appeared many times. This chain joins TRBV24-1 and TRBJ2-3, with D possibly called TRBD1 or TRBD2 (5 bases each). The CDR3 is 15 amino acids. Trimming removed 5 bases from V and 0 bases from J, with 11 bases in between. CDR1 is KGHDR, CDR2 SFDVKD, per germline. CDR3 nucleotides: TGTGCCACCAGTGGGGGGTTCGCTAGCACAGATACGCAGTATTTT. Translated: CATSGGFASTDTQYF.

Ten or more counts support this clonotype. V and J are TRBV29-1 and TRBJ2-7; 7 bases align to TRBD1. Germline V gives CDR1 SQVTM, CDR2 ANQGSEA. CDR3 size: 13 residues. The V gene end was trimmed by 4 bases and the J gene end by 3 bases; junction bases not matched to a gene: 6. The CDR3 region is CSVGQGPIYEQYF. The CDR3, as DNA: TGCAGCGTTGGACAGGGACCCATCTACGAGCAGTACTTC.

This clonotype was recorded many times. The chain combines TRBV6-2 or TRBV6-3 with TRBJ1-1; 8 nucleotides match TRBD1. After removal of 5 bases from V and 1 base from J, the junction contained 3 bases not matched to a gene. The CDR3 loop spans 14 amino acids. Germline CDR1 and CDR2: MNHEY and SVGEGT. CDR3 sequence (DNA): TGTGCCAGCAGTCAGGACAGGGCGAACACTGAAGCTTTCTTT. It specifies CASSQDRANTEAFF.

This clonotype was detected ten times or more. The J gene is TRBJ2-7, the V gene TRBV4-2; 8 bases align to TRBD2. Germline assignment: CDR1 LGHNA and CDR2 YNFKEQ. The CDR3 covers 15 residues. Trimming took 0 bases from V and 4 from J; bases not matched to a gene: 5. For the CDR3, the DNA is TGTGCCAGCAGCCAAGATCGGGGGGGCTGGTACGAGCAGTACTTC. Residues: CASSQDRGGWYEQYF.

This clonotype has at least ten counts. The chain recombines TRBV12-3 or TRBV12-4 with TRBJ2-7; D is unclear. This CDR3 region has 14 residues. Trimming pared 1 base from V and 5 bases from J, leaving 12 bases between. The CDR3 sequence: CASSLDPLSHEQYF. In DNA form, the CDR3 reads TGTGCCAGCAGTTTAGACCCCCTAAGCCACGAGCAGTACTTC.

As regards this clonotype: At one end the junction does not follow the germline gene, possibly because of a read error. The chain links TRBV20-1 to TRBJ1-1; D remains ambiguous. The germline V gene encodes CDR1 DFQATT and CDR2 SNEGSKA (reference sequence). CDR3 length equals 13 residues. CDR3 bases: TGCAGTGCTAGAGTTGGCGGGAACGCTGAAGCTTTCTTT. Translated, it gives CSARVGGNAEAFF.

As concerns this clonotype: One end of the junction does not line up with germline, which may come from a read error. The J gene is TRBJ2-3, the V gene TRBV24-1; 8 bases fit TRBD2. There are 16 residues in the CDR3. Germline CDR1 is KGHDR and CDR2 is SFDVKD. In DNA, the CDR3 is TGTGCCACCAGTGATCCCAGCGGGAGCAGCACAAATACGCAGTATTTT. Its protein product is CATSDPSGSSTNTQYF.

This clonotype was seen more than once but under ten times. J is TRBJ2-5 and V is TRBV20-1, with 10 bases matching TRBD1. The CDR3 runs to 15 residues. In germline, CDR1 is DFQATT, CDR2 SNEGSKA (reference sequence). Unmatched junction bases numbered 9, after V lost 1 base and J lost 7 bases. This CDR3 reads CSARVRTGGSGTQYF. The CDR3 nucleotides read TGCAGTGCTAGAGTGCGGACAGGGGGTTCCGGGACCCAGTACTTC.

This clonotype occurred a few times. The chain has TRBV29-1 and TRBJ2-5; D is perhaps TRBD1 or TRBD2 (5 bases each). Germline V gene sequence: CDR1 SQVTM, CDR2 ANQGSEA. The V end lost 5 bases, the J end lost 5 bases, and 12 bases lay between the germline ends. CDR3 length: 12 residues. DNA of the CDR3: TGCAGCGTTCGGGACCCTAGTGAGACCCAGTACTTC. It specifies CSVRDPSETQYF.

This clonotype was counted at least ten times. The chain couples TRBV11-2 to TRBJ2-7, with D unresolved. CDR3 size: 15 residues. CDR1 and CDR2 from the germline V gene are SGHAT and FQNNGV. V gave up 5 bases and J gave up 0 bases, with 14 bases separating them. The CDR3 protein is CASSPSGGVSYEQYF. CDR3 DNA: TGTGCCAGCAGCCCCTCTGGCGGCGTCTCCTACGAGCAGTACTTC.

This clonotype was detected ten times or more. The rearrangement joins TRBV7-2 to TRBJ2-3; D is perhaps TRBD1 (5 bases). Germline V lookup: CDR1 SGHTA, CDR2 FQGNSA. The V gene lost 3 bases and the J gene lost 0 bases, with 7 bases spanning the gap. CDR3 length: 14 residues. CDR3 sequence reads: CASSFTGSTDTQYF. The CDR3 region has the DNA TGTGCCAGCAGCTTTACAGGTAGCACAGATACGCAGTATTTT. Based on the CDR3 plus reference TRBV7-2 and TRBJ2-3, the full variable domain is GAGVSQSPSNKVTEKGKDVELRCDPISGHTALYWYRQSLGQGLEFLIYFQGNSAPDKSGLPSDRFSAERTGGSVSTLTIQRTQQEDSAVYLCASSFTGSTDTQYFGPGTRLTVL.

This clonotype occurred many times. The rearrangement joins TRBV2 to TRBJ2-1; perhaps D is TRBD1 or TRBD2 (6 bases each). This CDR3 comprises 13 residues. Per germline, CDR1 SNHLY and CDR2 FYNNEI. Trimming took off 10 bases at V and 3 bases at J, with 13 bases between the two ends. The CDR3 DNA is TGTGCCACCGGGAGACAGGTCTACAATGAGCAGTTCTTC. As protein: CATGRQVYNEQFF.

This clonotype was detected many times. The rearrangement links TRBV29-1 to TRBJ2-7; the D gene is possibly TRBD1 (5 bases). The germline V gene has CDR1 SQVTM and CDR2 ANQGSEA. Trimming stripped 6 bases from V and 3 bases from J, with 12 bases between. The CDR3 runs to 12 residues. CDR3 sequence: CSVMDTYYEQYF. CDR3 bases: TGCAGCGTGATGGACACGTACTACGAGCAGTACTTC.

The table lists this clonotype with a few counts. This may arise from a read error, as a much more abundant clone is one base away. V and J are TRBV15 and TRBJ2-1; TRBD1 matches 8 bases. Germline trimming cut 1 base from V and 2 bases from J; bases unmatched to any gene: 10. CDR3 length: 18 amino acids. Germline V CDR1 and CDR2: LNHNV, YYDKDF (reference sequence). The CDR3 spells CATSRVSIRGRAYNEQFF. The CDR3 DNA is TGTGCCACCAGCAGAGTTTCTATCAGGGGGCGTGCCTACAATGAGCAGTTCTTC.

The chain is built from TRBV6-2 or TRBV6-3 and TRBJ1-3, with D maybe TRBD1 (6 bases). The V gene lost 2 bases and the J gene lost 0 bases, with 14 bases spanning the gap. Per germline, CDR1 MNHEY and CDR2 SVGEGT. The CDR3 runs 17 residues. CDR3 nucleotide sequence: TGTGCCAGCAGTTACGACCCGACAGGAAACTCTGGAAACACCATATATTTT. Translated, it gives CASSYDPTGNSGNTIYF.

This clonotype was counted many times. CDR3 nucleotides: TGTGCCAGCAGCGTAGGGACTAGCGGGAGCCACGAGCAGTACTTC. It is translated as CASSVGTSGSHEQYF. The V and J genes are TRBV7-9 and TRBJ2-7; 14 nucleotides agree with TRBD2. This CDR3 is 15 amino acids long. Trimming removed 5 bases from V and 5 bases from J; junction bases left unmatched: 5. Per the germline V gene, CDR1 is SEHNR and CDR2 is FQNEAQ (reference sequence).

This clonotype was observed many times. The rearrangement uses TRBV3-1 and TRBJ2-1; 11 nucleotides match TRBD2. V trimming: 1 base; J trimming: 8 bases; junction bases outside the gene matches: 4. The germline V gene encodes CDR1 LGHDT and CDR2 YNNKEL (reference sequence). This CDR3 is built from 15 residues. The CDR3 DNA follows: TGTGCCAGCAGCCAAGGAACTAGCGGGAGCTATGAGCAGTTCTTC. Amino acids: CASSQGTSGSYEQFF.

This clonotype was counted many times. This chain uses TRBV20-1 with TRBJ1-1; D is possibly TRBD1 (5 bases). The CDR3 is 13 amino acids. Trimming pared 5 bases from V and 5 bases from J, leaving 15 bases between. Germline CDR1 DFQATT, CDR2 SNEGSKA (reference sequence). The CDR3 loop is CSALLRGGTEAFF. DNA of the CDR3: TGCAGTGCTCTCTTGAGGGGCGGAACTGAAGCTTTCTTT.

This clonotype was found many times. The CDR3 DNA sequence: TGCAGTGCTAGTGCTAACTATGGCTACACCTTC. This encodes CSASANYGYTF. This chain uses TRBV20-1 with TRBJ1-2, with D unclear. Per germline, CDR1 DFQATT and CDR2 SNEGSKA (reference sequence). CDR3 size: 11 residues. The V end lost 3 bases, the J end lost 0 bases, and 2 bases lay between the germline ends.

The sample holds many counts of this clonotype. V gene TRBV5-6 combines with J gene TRBJ2-1; the match to TRBD2 covers 10 bases. The CDR3 totals 15 residues. The germline V gene encodes CDR1 SGHDT and CDR2 YYEEEE. V trimming: 4 bases; J trimming: 7 bases; junction bases outside the gene matches: 8. DNA for the CDR3: TGTGCCAGCAGCGATAGCGGGAGGTGGGGAAATGAGCAGTTCTTC. Protein product: CASSDSGRWGNEQFF.

The chain combines TRBV5-4 with TRBJ2-1; 9 nucleotides line up with TRBD2. This CDR3 region has 17 residues. V lost 5 bases and J lost 4; bases outside the gene matches: 13. Germline loops: CDR1 SGHNT, CDR2 YYREEE (reference sequence). The CDR3 reads CASSHMVAGVSYNEQFF. The CDR3 DNA is TGTGCCAGCAGTCATATGGTAGCGGGAGTGTCGTACAATGAGCAGTTCTTC. The whole variable domain, remainder taken from reference TRBV5-4 and TRBJ2-1, is ETGVTQSPTHLIKTRGQQVTLRCSSQSGHNTVSWYQQALGQGPQFIFQYYREEENGRGNFPPRFSGLQFPNYSSELNVNALELDDSALYLCASSHMVAGVSYNEQFFGPGTRLTVL.

This chain joins TRBV12-3 or TRBV12-4 and TRBJ1-5; D remains ambiguous. There are 12 residues in the CDR3. The ends were cut back, 4 bases at V and 5 bases at J, with 6 bases in the middle. The CDR3: CASSSDHQPQHF. In nucleotides, the CDR3 is TGTGCCAGCAGTTCAGATCATCAGCCCCAGCATTTT.